This T cell receptor (beta chain) was sequenced for a study of spatial heterogeneity in lung cancer. Study-wide context: Sequencing consistently turned up more beta-chain sequences than alpha-chain sequences.

Specified time point: sample taken at primary tumor resection. MiXCR was run by TCRdb on the 5' RACE reads, yielding one entry per CDR3 protein. This repertoire shows a few thousand distinct CDR3 sequences, under 20% found once; its top ten account for less than 15%. This clonotype was found many times. Its antigen is as yet unknown. Broader study findings: One measure, the expanded intratumoral alpha and beta TCR count, tracked tumor mutation counts.

The CDR3 totals 14 residues. V was trimmed by 2 bases and J by 5 bases, leaving 13 bases between them. Germline V gene data show CDR1 as SGHTA and CDR2 as FQGNSA. The source material was lung tumor tissue, sampled at surgery. This rearrangement joins TRBV7-2 to TRBJ2-7; D not resolved. The clonotype originates from a male donor with early-stage non-small cell lung cancer. DNA for the CDR3: TGTGCCAGCAGCTTACGACTGGGCTCTGACGAGCAGTACTTC. This sequence encodes CASSLRLGSDEQYF.